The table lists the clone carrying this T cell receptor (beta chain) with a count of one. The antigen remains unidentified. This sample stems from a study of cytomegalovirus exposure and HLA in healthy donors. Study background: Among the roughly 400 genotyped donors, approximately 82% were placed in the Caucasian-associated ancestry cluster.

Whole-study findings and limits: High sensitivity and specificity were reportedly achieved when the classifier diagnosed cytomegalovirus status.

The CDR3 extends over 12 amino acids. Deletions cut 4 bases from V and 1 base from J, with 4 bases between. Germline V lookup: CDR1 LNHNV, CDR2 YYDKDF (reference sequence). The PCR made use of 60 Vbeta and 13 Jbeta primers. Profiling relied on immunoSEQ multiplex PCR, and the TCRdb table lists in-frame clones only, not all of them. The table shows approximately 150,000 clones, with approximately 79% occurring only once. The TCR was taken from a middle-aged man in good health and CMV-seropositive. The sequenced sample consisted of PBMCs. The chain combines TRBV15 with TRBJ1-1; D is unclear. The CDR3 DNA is TGTGCCACCAGCAAACAGAACACTGAAGCTTTCTTT. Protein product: CATSKQNTEAFF.